The clone carrying this T cell receptor (beta chain) was recorded many times. Antigen unknown. Germline V gene data show CDR1 as MNHEY and CDR2 as SVGEGT. The CDR3 sequence is 16 residues long. The V end lost 0 bases, the J end lost 7 bases, and 16 bases lay between the germline ends. TCRdb recomputed calls from the reads with MiXCR, one row per CDR3 protein. Of around 260,000 distinct CDR3 sequences in the sample, over 8% were seen once. These data belong to a study of T cell repertoires in cytomegalovirus infection. Study-wide background: From public TCR beta signatures came an indication of both CMV infection and matching HLA type.

Study-level findings and limits: People with CMV and the relevant HLA were identified by cumulative public TCR beta family frequency. Clonotype analysis showed dominance of the ex vivo response by HLA-C-restricted CMV-specific TCR beta clonotypes.

The clonotype comes from a human donor in good health (CMV status not recorded). Some clones in this sample may be carry-over from other donors' samples. The sample consisted of PBMCs. The rearrangement uses TRBV6-2 or TRBV6-3 and TRBJ1-5, with D possibly TRBD1 on 6 matching bases. The CDR3 region has the DNA TGTGCCAGCAGTTACTCGGGTTCACTACAGGGCCAGCCCCAGCATTTT. Its translation is CASSYSGSLQGQPQHF.